This is a list of T cell receptor beta chains from one sample in a study of blood T cells in healthy people across ages. TCRdb reprocessed the 5' RACE reads with MiXCR, giving one entry per CDR3 protein. The profile shows over 1.5 million distinct CDR3 sequences, approximately 50% of them singletons. Sequencing was done on a sample of blood. Receptor source: a woman in her 40s in good health. Both conserved end residues are part of each CDR3. The order of the fields is J gene, V gene, D gene, CDR3 length, clone size, CDR3 protein, CDR3 DNA. A D gene is named only where the DNA matches it firmly. Expanded clones are given a class, and other clones once, few, many or no size at all.

>TRBJ2-3|TRBV7-9|TRBD2|20|-
CASSLAVTSESSFSIDTQYF
TGTGCCAGCAGCTTAGCGGTGACTAGCGAGTCATCTTTTAGCATAGATACGCAGTATTTT
>TRBJ2-3|TRBV12-3/TRBV12-4|TRBD2|20|once
CASSFGARGLAGGPPDTQYF
TGTGCCAGCAGTTTTGGAGCACGGGGACTAGCGGGAGGGCCTCCAGATACGCAGTATTTT
>TRBJ1-5|TRBV6-5|-|14|few
CASSYSAPNQPQHF
TGTGCCAGCAGTTACTCCGCACCCAATCAGCCCCAGCATTTT
>TRBJ2-4|TRBV4-3|TRBD2|19|many
CASSPGLAGGQGAKNIQYF
TGCGCCAGCAGCCCGGGACTAGCGGGGGGACAGGGAGCCAAAAACATTCAGTACTTC
>TRBJ1-6|TRBV20-1|TRBD1|18|-
CSARQGQGLSVYNSPLHF
TGCAGTGCTAGGCAAGGACAGGGACTAAGTGTCTATAATTCACCCCTCCACTTT
>TRBJ1-5|TRBV12-3/TRBV12-4|TRBD1|18|-
CASSLSSRRTGGDQPQHF
TGTGCCAGCAGTTTATCATCTAGGCGGACAGGGGGTGATCAGCCCCAGCATTTT
>TRBJ2-3|TRBV14|-|15|-
CASSPGHTSTDTQYF
TGTGCCAGCAGCCCAGGCCATACTAGCACAGATACGCAGTATTTT
>TRBJ2-5|TRBV4-3|-|13|many
CASSQAAQETQYF
TGCGCCAGCAGCCAGGCAGCACAAGAGACCCAGTACTTC
>TRBJ2-5|TRBV6-5|-|14|many
CASSSQGEVQTQYF
TGTGCCAGCAGTTCCCAAGGGGAGGTCCAGACCCAGTACTTC
>TRBJ1-2|TRBV20-1|TRBD1|15|-
CRARGTGGGPGGYTF
TGCAGAGCTAGGGGGACAGGGGGAGGACCAGGAGGCTACACCTTC
>TRBJ2-3|TRBV27|-|15|-
CASSNPSLGVNTQYF
TGTGCCAGCAGTAATCCCAGTCTGGGGGTTAATACGCAGTATTTT
>TRBJ1-2|TRBV20-1|-|13|-
CSARREGNYGYTF
TGCAGTGCACGAAGGGAGGGCAACTATGGCTACACCTTC
>TRBJ1-5|TRBV5-5|-|16|-
CASSLATAGIDQPQHF
TGTGCCAGCAGCTTGGCCACGGCGGGTATCGATCAGCCCCAGCATTTT
>TRBJ2-7|TRBV11-1|-|13|-
CASSFAASPEQYF
TGTGCCAGCAGCTTTGCAGCCAGCCCCGAGCAGTACTTC
>TRBJ1-2|TRBV4-3|TRBD1|16|-
CAGSRNRQGAVYGYTF
TGCGCCGGCAGCCGAAACAGACAGGGGGCTGTCTATGGCTACACCTTC
>TRBJ2-1|TRBV5-1|TRBD1|16|-
CASSSTGGLGNNEQFF
TGCGCCAGCAGCTCGACAGGGGGTTTGGGTAACAATGAGCAGTTCTTC
>TRBJ2-5|TRBV6-5|TRBD1|16|-
CASSYSGTGGLETQYF
TGTGCCAGCAGTTACTCAGGGACAGGGGGCCTCGAGACCCAGTACTTC
>TRBJ2-1|TRBV15|-|17|few
CATSRPGGQGNYNEQFF
TGTGCCACCAGCAGGCCCGGGGGGCAGGGAAACTACAATGAGCAGTTCTTC